A selection of T cell receptor beta chains follows, all from one sample in a study of T cell clusters in autoimmune cytopenias. TCRdb reprocessed the multiplex PCR reads and stores each CDR3 protein as one record, lacking DNA. The listing records roughly 10,000 distinct CDR3 sequences. The same sample was also studied in work on T cell repertoires in aging, cancer and after chemotherapy.

The sample consisted of peripheral blood. The receptor source for this set is a human donor in good health. Each CDR3 is given with its conserved first and last residue. Size is stated for part of the rows, as once, few or many counts, or as a class when the clone is expanded.

v_call	cdr3_length	clone_size	j_call	cdr3_aa
TRBV29-1	14	medium-sized	TRBJ2-5	CSVILRREQETQYF
TRBV19	14	-	TRBJ1-2	CASSNRVPVYGYTF
TRBV5-6	17	-	TRBJ2-5	CASSLARGLGRGETQYF
TRBV18	14	-	TRBJ2-5	CASSPPSRGKTQYF
TRBV27	15	-	TRBJ2-7	CASSPAFRTGREQYF
TRBV6-1	13	-	TRBJ1-2	CASRRQGVVGYTF
TRBV27	15	-	TRBJ2-3	CASSLGGRPTDTQYF
TRBV18	15	-	TRBJ1-2	CASSRSTAGDYGYTF
TRBV19	15	-	TRBJ2-1	CASSMGSGGYNEQFF
TRBV11-1	16	-	TRBJ1-6	CASSSTGSSYNSPLHF
TRBV27	11	-	TRBJ1-6	CASSFPSPLHF
TRBV30	14	-	TRBJ2-1	CAWNGLAGDNEQFF
TRBV6-5	15	-	TRBJ1-2	CARIPLGGPWYGYTF
TRBV12-3/TRBV12-4	15	-	TRBJ2-2	CASSLRGTNTGELFF
TRBV18	15	-	TRBJ2-1	CASSPEAGVVNEQFF
TRBV5-4	15	-	TRBJ2-3	CASSTSGGATDTQYF
TRBV27	15	-	TRBJ1-3	CASSLDKSSGNTIYF
TRBV10-3	13	-	TRBJ2-7	CAIRPGEAYEQYF
TRBV28	14	-	TRBJ1-4	CASSFSGGGEKLFF
TRBV6-1	15	-	TRBJ2-7	CASRGRQGLTYEQYF
TRBV6-5	14	-	TRBJ2-7	CASRNRLDRDEQYF
TRBV7-2	14	-	TRBJ2-7	CASSGGLGTYEQYF
TRBV19	15	-	TRBJ1-3	CASSFTGVAGNTIYF
TRBV7-6	15	-	TRBJ2-1	CASSFGTSSYNKQFF
TRBV27	15	-	TRBJ2-1	CASSLRLAGYNEQFF
TRBV27	13	-	TRBJ1-2	CTSSFNRYYGYTF
TRBV7-9	17	-	TRBJ2-7	CASSFLGRTSGNHEQYF
TRBV19	13	-	TRBJ1-2	CASSDRGVGGYTF
TRBV7-9	14	-	TRBJ2-5	CASSPRQGSETQYF
TRBV15	13	-	TRBJ2-7	CATSRSPQEEQYF
TRBV5-6	15	medium-sized	TRBJ2-7	CASSDGTSAPYEQYF
TRBV30	16	-	TRBJ2-1	CAWSTLERGGYNEQFF
TRBV19	14	medium-sized	TRBJ2-7	CASSIRTDDYEQYF
TRBV30	16	-	TRBJ2-3	CAWSGGDSGTADTQYF
TRBV19	14	medium-sized	TRBJ2-3	CASSIGTVADTQYF
TRBV5-4	15	-	TRBJ2-2	CASSLGGREAGELFF
TRBV6-5	14	-	TRBJ2-2	CASSLRTGTGELFF
TRBV6-5	15	-	TRBJ2-4	CASSYSNLAKNIQYF
TRBV18	14	-	TRBJ2-5	CASSPMGRKETQYF
TRBV30	13	medium-sized	TRBJ1-1	CAWSLTINTEAFF